These 28 T cell receptor beta chains were sequenced from one sample in a study of blood T cell repertoires in COVID-19. TCRdb's copy holds only in-frame clones and misses some; the assay was immunoSEQ multiplex PCR. The table shows approximately 260,000 clones, with 70% to 90% occurring only once. The source material was peripheral blood. All receptors come from a woman aged 40 to 50 with acute or convalescent COVID-19.

This chain joins TRBV19 and TRBJ1-6, with D perhaps matching TRBD1 (6 bases). V was trimmed by 3 bases and J by 10 bases, leaving 13 bases between them. Germline CDR1 LNHDA, CDR2 SQIVND (reference sequence). The CDR3 loop spans 14 amino acids. CDR3 nucleotides: TGTGCCAGTAGTATGGGCAGGGGCGGCTCACCCCTCCACTTT. Protein product: CASSMGRGGSPLHF.

The chain uses TRBV10-1 and TRBJ1-5, with 8 bases that match TRBD1. Germline CDR1 is WNHNN and CDR2 is SYGVQD (reference sequence). CDR3 size: 16 residues. The J segment lost 4 bases and the V segment lost 6 bases, leaving 11 bases of the junction unmatched. The CDR3: CASRLRTGRINQPQHF. DNA for the CDR3: TGCGCCAGCAGGCTAAGGACAGGGCGGATTAATCAGCCCCAGCATTTT.

The gene calls are TRBV6-1 and TRBJ2-1; a weak D match, TRBD2 (6 bases). V shed 5 bases and J shed 8 bases, with 10 bases lying between them. This CDR3 has 12 amino acids. Germline lookup yields CDR1 MNHNS and CDR2 SASEGT. The DNA of the CDR3 is TGTGCCAGCAGTAACGGGGGTTATGAGCAGTTCTTC. This sequence encodes CASSNGGYEQFF.

This clone was recorded once. The J gene is TRBJ1-2, the V gene TRBV10-3, with TRBD1 matching over 7 bases. The length of the CDR3 is 17 residues. With V trimmed by 10 bases and J by 0 bases, 17 bases remained unmatched. Germline V gene data show CDR1 as ENHRY and CDR2 as SYGVKD. The CDR3 here is CATTPGQSLPTNYGYTF. The DNA for the CDR3 is TGTGCCACCACCCCGGGACAGAGCCTCCCGACTAACTATGGCTACACCTTC.

The CDR3 is CATKTGTGYEQYV. DNA for the CDR3: TGTGCCACAAAGACAGGGACTGGCTACGAGCAGTACGTC. The gene calls are TRBV24-1 and TRBJ2-7; weak D call: TRBD1 (7 bases). V was cut by 10 bases and J by 3 bases, with 15 bases left in between. CDR1 and CDR2 (germline): KGHDR, SFDVKD. CDR3 length: 13 amino acids.

V is TRBV27 and J is TRBJ1-2; 12 nucleotides line up with TRBD1. CDR3 size: 15 residues. CDR1 and CDR2 from the germline V gene are MNHEY and SMNVEV (reference sequence). V trimming: 4 bases; J trimming: 7 bases; junction bases outside the gene matches: 7. The CDR3 coding sequence is TGTGCCAGCAGTTCACCGGGACAGGGGGCGAGTGGCTACACCTTC. Translating gives CASSSPGQGASGYTF.

The rearrangement joins TRBV7-3 to TRBJ1-1, with D uncertain. In germline, CDR1 is SGHTA, CDR2 FQGTGA. The CDR3 is 14 amino acids. Trimming removed 0 bases from V and 4 bases from J, with 9 bases in between. The CDR3: CASSLTGIGTEAFF. Here the CDR3 DNA reads TGTGCCAGCAGCTTAACCGGGATAGGCACTGAAGCTTTCTTT.

This CDR3 is CASSREPGQVSGNTIYF. The DNA for the CDR3 is TGTGCCAGCAGCCGAGAACCGGGACAGGTCTCTGGAAACACCATATATTTT. The V gene is TRBV9, the J gene TRBJ1-3; 8 bases agree with TRBD1. This CDR3 has 17 residues. The V segment lost 4 bases and the J segment 0 bases; nucleotides outside the gene matches: 9. The germline gives CDR1 SGDLS, CDR2 YYNGEE.

This clone was observed a handful of times. The chain carries TRBV6-5 and TRBJ2-3; 8 positions match TRBD2. The ends lost 0 bases at V and 4 bases at J; junction bases unmatched: 3. CDR1 and CDR2 (germline): MNHEY, SVGAGI. The CDR3 has 15 amino acids. The CDR3 is CASSYSSLAADTQYF. The CDR3 DNA reads TGTGCCAGCAGTTACTCGTCACTAGCGGCAGATACGCAGTATTTT.

A remark on this clone: One junction end does not reproduce the germline sequence, and a read error may be involved. The chain links TRBV7-8 to TRBJ1-1, with D maybe TRBD1 (5 bases). In germline, CDR1 is SGHVS, CDR2 FQNEAQ. The length of the CDR3 is 13 residues. CDR3 sequence: CVSSSLGGTEAFF. The CDR3 DNA reads as TGTGTCAGCAGCAGCCTGGGGGGCACTGAAGCTTTCTTT.

Regarding this clone: This CDR3 is also generated by other DNA sequences in the sample. The rearrangement links TRBV4-1 to TRBJ2-5; 7 nucleotides line up with TRBD2. Germline loops: CDR1 MGHRA, CDR2 YSYEKL. This CDR3 region has 14 residues. Trimming removed 1 base from V and 5 bases from J; junction bases left unmatched: 4. The CDR3 sequence: CASSQVGGIETQYF. The CDR3 bases are TGCGCCAGCAGCCAAGTGGGAGGGATCGAGACCCAGTACTTC.

This clone was recorded once. The chain employs TRBV19 and TRBJ1-2, with 9 bases fitting TRBD1. Germline values: CDR1 LNHDA, CDR2 SQIVND (reference sequence). This CDR3 has 15 amino acids. Trimming cost V 9 bases and J 3 bases; bases outside gene matches: 11. The DNA for the CDR3 is TGTGCCAGCAGAACCCCGGGACAGGGAGACTATGGCTACACCTTC. Protein product: CASRTPGQGDYGYTF.

The gene calls are TRBV19 and TRBJ2-3, with 7 nucleotides matching TRBD2. Trimming removed 7 bases from V and 4 bases from J; junction bases left unmatched: 11. CDR3 length: 15 residues. Germline lookup yields CDR1 LNHDA and CDR2 SQIVND (reference sequence). DNA for the CDR3: TGTGCCAGTAACTCGCGGGGGAACCGGGCAGATACGCAGTATTTT. Encoded protein: CASNSRGNRADTQYF.

The rearrangement joins TRBV28 to TRBJ1-3; the D gene is possibly TRBD1 (6 bases). The CDR3 consists of 13 residues. Trimming shortened V by 6 bases and J by 1 base, and 7 bases separated the two germline ends. Germline loops: CDR1 MDHEN, CDR2 SYDVKM. The CDR3 here is CASSQGSGNTIYF. CDR3 sequence (DNA): TGTGCCAGCAGCCAGGGGTCTGGAAACACCATATATTTT.

The chain uses TRBV30 and TRBJ2-3; TRBD1 is a possible D gene (6 bases). Germline CDR1 is GTSNPN and CDR2 is SVGIG (reference sequence). This CDR3 is 15 amino acids long. V was clipped by 4 bases and J by 6 bases, with 20 bases between them. The CDR3 sequence: CAWKSRQGQRDTQYF. The CDR3 bases are TGTGCCTGGAAAAGCCGGCAGGGGCAGAGGGATACGCAGTATTTT.

The chain employs TRBV18 and TRBJ1-4; D is possibly TRBD1 (5 bases). Trimming left V 4 bases short and J 6 bases short, with 9 bases between. CDR1 and CDR2 (germline): KGHSH, LQKENI. This CDR3 region has 13 residues. CDR3 amino acids: CASSRGDYEKLFF. CDR3 nucleotide sequence: TGTGCCAGCTCACGGGGGGATTATGAAAAACTGTTTTTT.

V and J are TRBV7-7 and TRBJ2-5; TRBD2 is a possible D gene (6 bases). The CDR3 extends over 14 amino acids. Looked up from germline, CDR1 is SSHAT and CDR2 is FNYEAQ (reference sequence). Trimming left V 1 base short and J 2 bases short, with 8 bases between. The chain's CDR3 is CASSLGREQETQYF. In DNA, the CDR3 is TGTGCCAGCAGCTTAGGACGGGAGCAAGAGACCCAGTACTTC.

V is TRBV9 and J is TRBJ1-1; 8 nucleotides match TRBD1. Trimming cost V 4 bases and J 4 bases; bases outside gene matches: 9. The CDR3 runs to 15 residues. Germline CDR1 is SGDLS and CDR2 is YYNGEE. The CDR3 region is CASSPGQGVVTEAFF. The DNA for the CDR3 is TGTGCCAGCAGCCCCGGACAGGGAGTCGTCACTGAAGCTTTCTTT.

This sequence joins TRBV4-1 and TRBJ2-2, with TRBD1 matching over 7 bases. The J segment lost 4 bases and the V segment lost 1 base, leaving 3 bases of the junction unmatched. The CDR3 consists of 15 residues. Per germline, CDR1 MGHRA and CDR2 YSYEKL. The CDR3 sequence: CASSQVAGGTGELFF. In DNA form, the CDR3 reads TGCGCCAGCAGCCAAGTAGCAGGGGGCACCGGGGAGCTGTTTTTT.

This sequence joins TRBV6-1 and TRBJ1-1, with D uncertain. Per germline, CDR1 MNHNS and CDR2 SASEGT. V was cut by 1 base and J by 1 base, with 13 bases left in between. This CDR3 is 16 amino acids long. CDR3 coding DNA: TGTGCCAGCAGTGAAGGTCAGCTCCCGGGGAACACTGAAGCTTTCTTT. Amino acid sequence: CASSEGQLPGNTEAFF.

The J gene is TRBJ1-6, the V gene TRBV6-6; D remains ambiguous. CDR1 and CDR2 (germline): MNHNY, SVGAGI (reference sequence). The CDR3 sequence is 19 residues long. The V and J ends lost 5 bases and 4 bases respectively, with 24 bases between them. As DNA, the CDR3 is TGTGCCAGCAGTCCTCTTACTTTCCGAATTGAGGAATATAATTCACCCCTCCACTTT. Translating it yields CASSPLTFRIEEYNSPLHF.

This sequence joins TRBV2 and TRBJ1-2; 9 bases are shared with TRBD1. With V trimmed by 6 bases and J by 2 bases, 1 base remained unmatched. The germline gives CDR1 SNHLY, CDR2 FYNNEI. The CDR3 consists of 13 residues. The CDR3 DNA sequence: TGTGCCAGCAGGGGACAGGGCAACTATGGCTACACCTTC. It translates to CASRGQGNYGYTF.

The chain uses TRBV9 and TRBJ2-2; D remains ambiguous. Germline CDR1 reads SGDLS; CDR2 reads YYNGEE. V lost 0 bases, J lost 5 bases, and 11 bases lay in between. This CDR3 comprises 15 residues. In nucleotides, the CDR3 is TGTGCCAGCAGCGTAGACCCTTCCCTAACCGGGGAGCTGTTTTTT. It specifies CASSVDPSLTGELFF.

The chain recombines TRBV11-2 with TRBJ1-2; D not certain. The germline CDR1 and CDR2 sequences are SGHAT and FQNNGV. The CDR3 has 12 residues. Trimming took off 7 bases at V and 10 bases at J, with 16 bases between the two ends. The CDR3 bases are TGTGCCAGCAACACAAGGTCCGGGTCCTACACCTTC. Amino acids: CASNTRSGSYTF.

The rearrangement links TRBV15 to TRBJ1-2; no reliable D call. Germline CDR1 and CDR2: LNHNV and YYDKDF (reference sequence). The CDR3 contains 15 residues. The V end lost 5 bases, the J end lost 4 bases, and 17 bases lay between the germline ends. CDR3 nucleotide sequence: TGTGCCACCAGCCGGGATTTGAGCGTTGGCTATGGCTACACCTTC. Its protein is CATSRDLSVGYGYTF.

J is TRBJ2-5 and V is TRBV7-2, with a possible D match to TRBD1 (6 bases). CDR3 length equals 15 residues. Germline CDR1 is SGHTA and CDR2 is FQGNSA. The germline V and J ends were trimmed by 1 base and 2 bases, with 11 bases remaining between them. CDR3 DNA: TGTGCCAGCAGCTTAGGGGGGCAACCTCAAGAGACCCAGTACTTC. This encodes CASSLGGQPQETQYF.

The chain recombines TRBV11-2 with TRBJ1-6; no reliable D call. Germline V gives CDR1 SGHAT, CDR2 FQNNGV. V was pared by 3 bases and J by 6 bases, with 15 bases between. The CDR3 has 16 residues. Here the CDR3 DNA reads TGTGCCAGCAGCTTGTTGGAGGAAGCGAGTAATTCACCCCTCCACTTT. This translates into CASSLLEEASNSPLHF.

The chain carries TRBV5-4 and TRBJ2-3; D perhaps matches TRBD1 (6 bases). The CDR3 has 16 residues. Germline loops: CDR1 SGHNT, CDR2 YYREEE (reference sequence). Trimming pared 2 bases from V and 0 bases from J, leaving 13 bases between. The CDR3 loop is CASSFKDRLSTDTQYF. For the CDR3, the DNA is TGTGCCAGCAGCTTCAAGGACAGACTTAGCACAGATACGCAGTATTTT.